The present entry profiles one T cell receptor (beta chain) with its context. Documented treatment: oral pan-JAK inhibitor, 5-10 mg twice daily. The CDR3 contains 16 residues. Deletions cut 3 bases from V and 5 bases from J, with 19 bases between. Germline-derived CDR1 and CDR2 are MNHNS and SASEGT. Extracted RNA was reverse transcribed, and the resulting cDNA served as sequencing template. Here immunoSEQ multiplex PCR was the method, and the copy in TCRdb shows in-frame clones only, minus some. The table has approximately 170,000 clones, less than 70% seen once; the top ten hold about 14%. This specimen comes from a study of CD8+ T cells in alopecia areata.

The rearrangement joins TRBV6-1 to TRBJ2-5; D gene unclear. The sequenced sample was CD4+ T cells sorted from blood, obtained at week 24, from a patient treated with tofacitinib. The sequence was collected from a human donor with alopecia areata. The CDR3 spells CASSDPAVHKGETQYF. For the CDR3, the DNA is TGTGCCAGCAGTGATCCCGCAGTTCACAAGGGTGAGACCCAGTACTTC.